This paragraph covers one T cell receptor beta chain sequence. Its antigen is unknown. From germline, CDR1 is SGHAT and CDR2 FQNNGV. The junction had 9 bases not matched to a gene; V was cut back by 6 bases and J by 8 bases. This CDR3 spans 13 amino acids. The source of the sample is a study of shared clonotypes between healthy human individuals. Turning to the study itself: Two women and a few men aged 18 to 49 served as donors. Every donor yielded three CD4 naive, three CD4 memory, two CD8 naive and one CD8 memory plate. Study-wide points: Only a few donors were included, so the genetic and exposure-history diversity represented was limited.

Authors' processing steps: Filtering differed for immunoSEQ, which gave only junction sequences without quality scores. The assay was immunoSEQ multiplex PCR, and TCRdb's table has in-frame clones only and misses some. V and J calls and clone size come straight from that table; D and trimming were deduced from the DNA. The sample shows about 340,000 clones, 73% of them seen only once. This chain connects TRBV11-2 to TRBJ1-2; 7 bases map to TRBD1. The clonotype was recovered from a man aged 25 to 40 in good health. Material for sequencing was memory CD4+ T cells sorted from blood. Subset indicated: CD45RA-negative fraction. The CDR3 spells CASSLITGEGYTF. The DNA for the CDR3 is TGTGCCAGCAGTTTAATCACAGGGGAGGGCTACACCTTC.